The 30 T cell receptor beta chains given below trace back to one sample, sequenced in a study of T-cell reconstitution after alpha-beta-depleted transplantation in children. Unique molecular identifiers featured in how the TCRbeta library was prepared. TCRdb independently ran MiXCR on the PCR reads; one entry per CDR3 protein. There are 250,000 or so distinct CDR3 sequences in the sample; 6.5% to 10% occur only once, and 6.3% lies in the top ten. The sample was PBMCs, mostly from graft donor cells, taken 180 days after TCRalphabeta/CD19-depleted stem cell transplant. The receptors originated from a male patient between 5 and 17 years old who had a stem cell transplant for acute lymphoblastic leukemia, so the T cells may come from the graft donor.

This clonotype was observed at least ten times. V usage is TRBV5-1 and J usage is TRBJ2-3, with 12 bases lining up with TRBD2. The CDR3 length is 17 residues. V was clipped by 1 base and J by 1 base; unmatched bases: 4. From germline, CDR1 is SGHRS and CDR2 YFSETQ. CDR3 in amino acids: CASSLRSSGRGTDTQYF. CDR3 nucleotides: TGCGCCAGCAGCTTGAGGTCTAGCGGGAGGGGCACAGATACGCAGTATTTT.

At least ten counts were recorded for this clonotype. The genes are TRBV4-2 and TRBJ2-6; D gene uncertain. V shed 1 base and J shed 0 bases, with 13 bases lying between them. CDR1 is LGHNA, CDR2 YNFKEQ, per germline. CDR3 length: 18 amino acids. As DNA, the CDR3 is TGTGCCAGCAGCCAAGCTCTCGGAAGAATCTCTGGGGCCAACGTCCTGACTTTC. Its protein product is CASSQALGRISGANVLTF.

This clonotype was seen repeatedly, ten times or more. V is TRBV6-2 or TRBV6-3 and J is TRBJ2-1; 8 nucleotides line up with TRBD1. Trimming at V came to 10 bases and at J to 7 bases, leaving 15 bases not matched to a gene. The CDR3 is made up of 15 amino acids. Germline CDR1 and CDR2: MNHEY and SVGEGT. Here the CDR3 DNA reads TGTGCCATTCAGGGGGCTTTACCTAGCCTAAATGAGCAGTTCTTC. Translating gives CAIQGALPSLNEQFF.

The CDR3 loop is CASSQDVVAVLEGNTGELFF. The CDR3 nucleotides are TGTGCCAGCAGCCAAGATGTGGTAGCGGTCCTCGAGGGTAACACCGGGGAGCTGTTTTTT. The J gene is TRBJ2-2, the V gene TRBV4-2, with D maybe TRBD2 (6 bases). The CDR3 loop spans 20 amino acids. Germline CDR1 is LGHNA and CDR2 is YNFKEQ. V was trimmed by 0 bases and J by 2 bases, leaving 22 bases between them.

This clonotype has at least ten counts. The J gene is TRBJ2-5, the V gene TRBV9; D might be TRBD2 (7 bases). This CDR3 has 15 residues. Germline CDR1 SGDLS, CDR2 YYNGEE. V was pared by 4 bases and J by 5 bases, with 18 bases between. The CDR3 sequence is CASSTLGGQRETQYF. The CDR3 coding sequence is TGTGCCAGCAGCACCCTCGGGGGGCAGAGGGAGACCCAGTACTTC.

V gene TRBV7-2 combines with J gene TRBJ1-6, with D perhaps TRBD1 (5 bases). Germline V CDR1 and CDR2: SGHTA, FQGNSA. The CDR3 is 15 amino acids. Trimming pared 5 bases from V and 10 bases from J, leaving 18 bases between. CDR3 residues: CASSQMVGVKSPLHF. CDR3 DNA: TGTGCCAGCAGCCAGATGGTGGGGGTCAAATCACCCCTCCACTTT.

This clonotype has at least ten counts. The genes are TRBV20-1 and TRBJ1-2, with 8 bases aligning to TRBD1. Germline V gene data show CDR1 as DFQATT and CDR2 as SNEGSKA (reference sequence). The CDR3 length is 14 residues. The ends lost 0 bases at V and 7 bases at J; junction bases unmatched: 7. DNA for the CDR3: TGCAGTGCTAGAGATCAGCGACAGGGGCCTGGCTACACCTTC. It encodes CSARDQRQGPGYTF.

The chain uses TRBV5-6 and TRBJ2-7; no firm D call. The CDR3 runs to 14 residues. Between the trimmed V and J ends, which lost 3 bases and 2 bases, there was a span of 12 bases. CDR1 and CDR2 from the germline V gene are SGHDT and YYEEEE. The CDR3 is CASSSTGFAYEQYF. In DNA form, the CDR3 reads TGTGCCAGCAGCTCCACCGGGTTTGCCTACGAGCAGTACTTC.

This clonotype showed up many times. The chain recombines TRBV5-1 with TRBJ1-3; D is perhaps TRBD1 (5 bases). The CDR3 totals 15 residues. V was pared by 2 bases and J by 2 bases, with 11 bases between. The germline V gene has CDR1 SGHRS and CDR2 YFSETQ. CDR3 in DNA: TGCGCCAGCAGCTTTGACGGGGGGACTGGAAACACCATATATTTT. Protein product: CASSFDGGTGNTIYF.

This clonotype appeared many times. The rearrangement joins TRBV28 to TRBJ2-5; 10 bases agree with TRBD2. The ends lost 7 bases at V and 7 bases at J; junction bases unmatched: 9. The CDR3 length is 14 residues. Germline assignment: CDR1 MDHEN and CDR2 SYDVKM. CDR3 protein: CASTMGQRGGTQYF. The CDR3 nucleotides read TGTGCCAGCACCATGGGGCAGCGGGGGGGGACCCAGTACTTC.

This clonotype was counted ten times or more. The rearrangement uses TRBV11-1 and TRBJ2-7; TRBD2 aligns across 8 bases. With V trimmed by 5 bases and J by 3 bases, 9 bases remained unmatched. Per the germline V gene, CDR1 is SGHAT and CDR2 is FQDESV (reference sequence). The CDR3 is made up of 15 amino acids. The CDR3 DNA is TGTGCCAGCAGCATTTCACTAGCGGAATTCTACGAGCAGTACTTC. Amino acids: CASSISLAEFYEQYF.

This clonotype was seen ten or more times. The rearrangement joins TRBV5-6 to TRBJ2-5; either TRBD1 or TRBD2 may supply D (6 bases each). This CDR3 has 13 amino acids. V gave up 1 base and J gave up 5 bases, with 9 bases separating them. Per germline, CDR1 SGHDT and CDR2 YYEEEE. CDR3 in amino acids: CASSLSGAETQYF. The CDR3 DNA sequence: TGTGCCAGCAGCTTGTCGGGGGCGGAGACCCAGTACTTC.

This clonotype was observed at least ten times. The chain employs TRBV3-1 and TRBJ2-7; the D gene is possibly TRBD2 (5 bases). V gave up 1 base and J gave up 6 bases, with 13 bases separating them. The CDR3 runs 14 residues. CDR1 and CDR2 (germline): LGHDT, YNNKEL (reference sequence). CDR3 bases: TGTGCCAGCAGCCAAGGTTCCCTAGCTGTCGAGCAGTACTTC. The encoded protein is CASSQGSLAVEQYF.

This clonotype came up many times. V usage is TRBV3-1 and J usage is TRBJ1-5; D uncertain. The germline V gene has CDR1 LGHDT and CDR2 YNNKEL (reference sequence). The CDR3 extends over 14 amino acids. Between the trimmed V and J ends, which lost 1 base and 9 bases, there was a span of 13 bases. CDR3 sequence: CASSQGPFGRPQHF. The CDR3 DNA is TGTGCCAGCAGCCAAGGGCCTTTCGGGCGGCCCCAGCATTTT.

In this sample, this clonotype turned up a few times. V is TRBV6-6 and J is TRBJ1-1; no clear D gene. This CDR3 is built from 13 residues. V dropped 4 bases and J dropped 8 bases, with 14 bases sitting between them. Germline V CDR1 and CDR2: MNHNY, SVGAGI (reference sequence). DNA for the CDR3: TGTGCCAGCAGTTGGGGTGCTACACTGGAAGCTTTCTTT. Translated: CASSWGATLEAFF.

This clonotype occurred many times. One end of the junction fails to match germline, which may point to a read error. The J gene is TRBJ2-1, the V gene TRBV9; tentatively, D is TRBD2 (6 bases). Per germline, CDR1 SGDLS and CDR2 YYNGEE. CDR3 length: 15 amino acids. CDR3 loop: CSSSATGTSYNEQFF. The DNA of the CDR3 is TGTTCCAGCAGCGCGACCGGGACTTCCTACAATGAGCAGTTCTTC.

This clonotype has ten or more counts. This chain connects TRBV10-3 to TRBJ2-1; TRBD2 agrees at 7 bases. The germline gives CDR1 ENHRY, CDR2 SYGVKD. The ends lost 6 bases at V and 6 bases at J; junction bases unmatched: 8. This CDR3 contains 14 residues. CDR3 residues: CAISLPSGGNEQFF. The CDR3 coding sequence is TGTGCCATCAGCCTTCCTAGCGGAGGCAATGAGCAGTTCTTC.

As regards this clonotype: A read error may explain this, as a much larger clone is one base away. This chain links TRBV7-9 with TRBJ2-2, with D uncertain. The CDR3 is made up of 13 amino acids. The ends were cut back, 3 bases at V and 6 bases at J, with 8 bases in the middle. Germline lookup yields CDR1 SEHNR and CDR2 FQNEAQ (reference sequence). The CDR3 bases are TGTGCCAGCAGCTTTGTTAACGCCGGGGAGCTGTTTTTT. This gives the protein CASSFVNAGELFF.

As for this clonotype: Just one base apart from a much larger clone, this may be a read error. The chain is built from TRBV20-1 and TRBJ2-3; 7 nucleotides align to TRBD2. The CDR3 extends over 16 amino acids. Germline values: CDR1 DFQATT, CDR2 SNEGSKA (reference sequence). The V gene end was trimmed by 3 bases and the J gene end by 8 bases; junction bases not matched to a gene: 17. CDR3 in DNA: TGCAGTGCTAGCGCTACAGGAGTAGCGGGTCAAGGTACGCAGTATTTT. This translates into CSASATGVAGQGTQYF.

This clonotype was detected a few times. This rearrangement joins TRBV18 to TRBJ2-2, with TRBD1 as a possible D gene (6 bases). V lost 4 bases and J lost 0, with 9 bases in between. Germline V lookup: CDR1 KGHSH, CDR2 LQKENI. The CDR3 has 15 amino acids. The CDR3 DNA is TGTGCCAGCTCACACGGACAGCCGAACACCGGGGAGCTGTTTTTT. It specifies CASSHGQPNTGELFF.

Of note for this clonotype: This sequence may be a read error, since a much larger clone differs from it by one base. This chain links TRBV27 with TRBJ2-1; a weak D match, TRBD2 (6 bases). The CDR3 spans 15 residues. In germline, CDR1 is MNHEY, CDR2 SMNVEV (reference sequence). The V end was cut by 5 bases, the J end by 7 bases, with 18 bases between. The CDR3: CASSPPGLFLNEQFF. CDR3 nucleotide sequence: TGTGCCAGCAGTCCCCCGGGACTGTTTTTGAATGAGCAGTTCTTC.

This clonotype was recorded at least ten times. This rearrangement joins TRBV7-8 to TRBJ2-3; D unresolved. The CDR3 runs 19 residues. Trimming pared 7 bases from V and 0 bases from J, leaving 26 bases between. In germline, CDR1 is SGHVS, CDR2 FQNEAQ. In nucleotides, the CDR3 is TGTGCCAGCACCACACTTAGTAGTCCGGTCAGACCGAGCACAGATACGCAGTATTTT. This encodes CASTTLSSPVRPSTDTQYF.

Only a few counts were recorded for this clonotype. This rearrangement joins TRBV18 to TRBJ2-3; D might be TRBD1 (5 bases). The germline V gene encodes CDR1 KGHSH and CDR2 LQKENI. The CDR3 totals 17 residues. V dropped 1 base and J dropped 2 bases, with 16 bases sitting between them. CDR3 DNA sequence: TGTGCCAGCTCACCACTTAATACAGGCGCTACCACAGATACGCAGTATTTT. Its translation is CASSPLNTGATTDTQYF.

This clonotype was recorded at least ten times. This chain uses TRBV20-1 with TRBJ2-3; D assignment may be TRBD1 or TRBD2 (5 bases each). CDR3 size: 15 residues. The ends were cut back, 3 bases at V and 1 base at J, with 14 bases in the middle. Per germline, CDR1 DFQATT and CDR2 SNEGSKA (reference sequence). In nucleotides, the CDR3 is TGCAGTGCTAGCCGACGGGGCAGCCGCACAGATACGCAGTATTTT. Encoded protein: CSASRRGSRTDTQYF.

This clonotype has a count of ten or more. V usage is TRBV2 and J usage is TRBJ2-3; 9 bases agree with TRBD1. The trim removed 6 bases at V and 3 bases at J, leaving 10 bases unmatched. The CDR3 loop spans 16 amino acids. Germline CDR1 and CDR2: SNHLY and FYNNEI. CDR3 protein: CASSNRGRRRTDTQYF. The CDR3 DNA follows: TGTGCCAGCAGCAACAGGGGGCGCCGAAGGACAGATACGCAGTATTTT.

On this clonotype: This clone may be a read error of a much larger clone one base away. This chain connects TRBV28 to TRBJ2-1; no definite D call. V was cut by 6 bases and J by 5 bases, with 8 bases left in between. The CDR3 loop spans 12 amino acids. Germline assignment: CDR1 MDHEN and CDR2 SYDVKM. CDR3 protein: CASREQNNEQFF. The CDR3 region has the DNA TGTGCCAGCAGAGAGCAGAACAATGAGCAGTTCTTC. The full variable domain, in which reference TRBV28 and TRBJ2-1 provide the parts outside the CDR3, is DVKVTQSSRYLVKRTGEKVFLECVQDMDHENMFWYRQDPGLGLRLIYFSYDVKMKEKGDIPEGYSVSREKKERFSLILESASTNQTSMYLCASREQNNEQFFGPGTRLTVL.

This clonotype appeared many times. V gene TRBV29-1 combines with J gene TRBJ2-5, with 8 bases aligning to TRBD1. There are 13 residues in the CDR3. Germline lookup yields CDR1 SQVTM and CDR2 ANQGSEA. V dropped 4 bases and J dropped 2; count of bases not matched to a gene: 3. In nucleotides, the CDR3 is TGCAGCGTTGGGGACAGGCCGCAAGAGACCCAGTACTTC. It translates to CSVGDRPQETQYF.

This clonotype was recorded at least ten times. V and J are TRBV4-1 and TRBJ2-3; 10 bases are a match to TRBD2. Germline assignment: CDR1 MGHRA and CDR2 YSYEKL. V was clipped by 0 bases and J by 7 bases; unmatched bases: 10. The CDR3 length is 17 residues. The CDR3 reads CASSQDAAGGPRNTQYF. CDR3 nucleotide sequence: TGCGCCAGCAGCCAAGACGCAGCGGGGGGGCCAAGGAATACGCAGTATTTT.

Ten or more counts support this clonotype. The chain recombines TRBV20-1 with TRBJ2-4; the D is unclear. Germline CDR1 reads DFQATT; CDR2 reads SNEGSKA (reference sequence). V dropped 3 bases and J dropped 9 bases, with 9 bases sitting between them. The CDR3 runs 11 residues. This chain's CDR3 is CSARDEVIQYF. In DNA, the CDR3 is TGCAGTGCTAGGGACGAAGTCATTCAGTACTTC.

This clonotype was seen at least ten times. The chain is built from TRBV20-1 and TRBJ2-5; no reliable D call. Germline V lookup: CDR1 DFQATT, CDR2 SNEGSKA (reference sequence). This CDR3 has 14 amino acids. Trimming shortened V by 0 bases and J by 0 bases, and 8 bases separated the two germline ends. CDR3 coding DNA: TGCAGTGCTAGAGATTATGTGTACCAAGAGACCCAGTACTTC. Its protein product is CSARDYVYQETQYF.